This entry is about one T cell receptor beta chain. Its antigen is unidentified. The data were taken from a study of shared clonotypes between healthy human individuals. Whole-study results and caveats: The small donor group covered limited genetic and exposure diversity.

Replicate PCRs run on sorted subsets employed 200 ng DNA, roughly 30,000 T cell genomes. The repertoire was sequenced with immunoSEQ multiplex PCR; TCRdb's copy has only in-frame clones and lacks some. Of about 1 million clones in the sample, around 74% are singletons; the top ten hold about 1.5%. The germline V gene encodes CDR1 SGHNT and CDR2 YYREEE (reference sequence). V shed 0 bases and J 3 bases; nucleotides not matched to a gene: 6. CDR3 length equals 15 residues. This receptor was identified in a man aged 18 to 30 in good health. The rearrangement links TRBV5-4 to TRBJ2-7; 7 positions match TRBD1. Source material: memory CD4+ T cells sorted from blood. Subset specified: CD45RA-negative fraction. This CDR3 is CASSLAGTVNYEQYF. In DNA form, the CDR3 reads TGTGCCAGCAGCTTGGCCGGGACAGTTAACTACGAGCAGTACTTC. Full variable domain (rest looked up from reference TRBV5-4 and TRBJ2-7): ETGVTQSPTHLIKTRGQQVTLRCSSQSGHNTVSWYQQALGQGPQFIFQYYREEENGRGNFPPRFSGLQFPNYSSELNVNALELDDSALYLCASSLAGTVNYEQYFGPGTRLTVT.